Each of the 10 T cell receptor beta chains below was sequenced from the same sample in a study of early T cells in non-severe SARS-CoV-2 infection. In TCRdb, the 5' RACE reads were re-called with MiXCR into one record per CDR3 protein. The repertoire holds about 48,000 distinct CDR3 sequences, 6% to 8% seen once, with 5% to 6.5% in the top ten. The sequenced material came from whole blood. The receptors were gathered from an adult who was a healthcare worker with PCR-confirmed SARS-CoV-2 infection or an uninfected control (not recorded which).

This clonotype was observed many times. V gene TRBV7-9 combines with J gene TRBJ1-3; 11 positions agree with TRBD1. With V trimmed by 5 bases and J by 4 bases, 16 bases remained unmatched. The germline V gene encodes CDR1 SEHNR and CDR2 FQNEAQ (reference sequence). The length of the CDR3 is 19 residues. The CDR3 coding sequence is TGTGCCAGCAGCAAACCGGTTCGTGGACAGGGGGCGCAGGGAAACACCATATATTTT. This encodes CASSKPVRGQGAQGNTIYF.

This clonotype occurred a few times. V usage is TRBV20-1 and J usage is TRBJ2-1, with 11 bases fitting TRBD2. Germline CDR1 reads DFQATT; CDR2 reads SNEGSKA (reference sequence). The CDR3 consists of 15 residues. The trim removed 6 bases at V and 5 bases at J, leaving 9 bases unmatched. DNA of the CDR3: TGCAGTGCCCCAAGGTCTAGCGGGGGGAACAATGAGCAGTTCTTC. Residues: CSAPRSSGGNNEQFF.

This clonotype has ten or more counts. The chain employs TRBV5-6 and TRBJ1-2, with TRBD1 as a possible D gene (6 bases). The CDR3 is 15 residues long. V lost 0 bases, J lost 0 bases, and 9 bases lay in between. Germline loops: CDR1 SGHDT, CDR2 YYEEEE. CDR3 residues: CASSLGAGANYGYTF. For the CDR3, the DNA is TGTGCCAGCAGCTTGGGTGCAGGGGCTAACTATGGCTACACCTTC. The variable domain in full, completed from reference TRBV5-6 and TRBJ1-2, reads DAGVTQSPTHLIKTRGQQVTLRCSPKSGHDTVSWYQQALGQGPQFIFQYYEEEERQRGNFPDRFSGHQFPNYSSELNVNALLLGDSALYLCASSLGAGANYGYTFGSGTRLTVV.

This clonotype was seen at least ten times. The CDR3 DNA reads as TGCAGTGCTAGAGGTAATCTAGTAGCCCACGAGCAGTACTTC. It specifies CSARGNLVAHEQYF. This chain uses TRBV20-1 with TRBJ2-7; D gene ambiguous. This CDR3 spans 14 amino acids. Trimming left V 1 base short and J 5 bases short, with 15 bases between. Germline V gene lookup returns CDR1 DFQATT and CDR2 SNEGSKA (reference sequence).

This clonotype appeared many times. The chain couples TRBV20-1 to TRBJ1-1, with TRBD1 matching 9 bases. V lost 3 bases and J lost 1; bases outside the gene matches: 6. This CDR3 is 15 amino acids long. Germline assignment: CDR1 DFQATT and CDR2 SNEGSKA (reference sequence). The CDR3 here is CSARAGTGSNTEAFF. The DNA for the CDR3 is TGCAGTGCTAGGGCCGGGACAGGGTCGAACACTGAAGCTTTCTTT.

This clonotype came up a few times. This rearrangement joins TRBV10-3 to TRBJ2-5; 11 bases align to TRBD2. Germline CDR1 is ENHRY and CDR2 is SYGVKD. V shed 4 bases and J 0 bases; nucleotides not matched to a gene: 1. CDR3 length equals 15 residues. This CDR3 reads CAISVAGGHQETQYF. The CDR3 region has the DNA TGTGCCATCAGTGTAGCGGGGGGGCACCAAGAGACCCAGTACTTC.

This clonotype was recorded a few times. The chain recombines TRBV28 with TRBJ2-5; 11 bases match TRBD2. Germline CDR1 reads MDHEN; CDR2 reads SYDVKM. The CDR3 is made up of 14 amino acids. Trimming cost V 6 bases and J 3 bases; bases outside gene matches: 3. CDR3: CASREGLAEETQYF. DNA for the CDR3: TGTGCCAGCAGGGAGGGACTAGCGGAAGAGACCCAGTACTTC.

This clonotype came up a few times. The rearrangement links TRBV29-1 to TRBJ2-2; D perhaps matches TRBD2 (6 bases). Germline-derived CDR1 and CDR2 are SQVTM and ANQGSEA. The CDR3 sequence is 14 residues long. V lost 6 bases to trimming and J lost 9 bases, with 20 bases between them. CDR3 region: CSVLARDSRRELFF. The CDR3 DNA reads TGCAGCGTCCTCGCCCGGGACTCCCGCAGGGAGCTGTTTTTT.

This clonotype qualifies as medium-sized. The CDR3 DNA is TGTGCCAGCAGTTTAAATAGGTGGAATGAGCAGTTCTTC. As protein: CASSLNRWNEQFF. The V gene is TRBV12-3 or TRBV12-4, the J gene TRBJ2-1; D gene ambiguous. Trimming removed 2 bases from V and 7 bases from J, with 9 bases in between. CDR3 length: 13 residues.

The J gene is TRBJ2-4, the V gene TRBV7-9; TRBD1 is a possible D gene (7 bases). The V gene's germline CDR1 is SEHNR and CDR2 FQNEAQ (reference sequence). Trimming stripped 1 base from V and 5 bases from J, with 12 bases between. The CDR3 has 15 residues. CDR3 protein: CASSLVGGGQNIQYF. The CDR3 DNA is TGTGCCAGCAGCTTAGTCGGAGGGGGCCAAAACATTCAGTACTTC.